This T cell receptor beta chain was recovered during a study of blood T cell repertoires in COVID-19. Study-wide background: Researchers got acute and convalescent COVID-19 samples from the United States, Italy and Spain. T cells, B-cell-depleted T cells, or PBMCs supplied cDNA or gDNA.

Per the original methods: Amplification of reference gene primers provided the estimated nucleated cell counts. Method: immunoSEQ multiplex PCR; TCRdb's copy keeps in-frame clones and lacks some. That table is the source of V, J and clone size, and D and trimming were worked out from the DNA. Found here are a few hundred thousand clones, about 85% of them singletons; the top ten hold approximately 3.8%. CDR1 MDHEN and CDR2 SYDVKM come from the germline V gene. The CDR3 sequence is 16 residues long. The junction had 9 bases not matched to a gene; V was cut back by 8 bases and J by 0 bases. Sample: peripheral blood. This receptor was obtained from a woman in her forties or fifties with active or convalescent COVID-19. The chain couples TRBV28 to TRBJ1-5; 8 positions match TRBD1. The DNA for the CDR3 is TGTGCCAGCGGCTGGACAGGGAGAAATAGCAATCAGCCCCAGCATTTT. It yields the protein CASGWTGRNSNQPQHF. Full variable domain (outside the CDR3, taken from reference TRBV28 and TRBJ1-5): DVKVTQSSRYLVKRTGEKVFLECVQDMDHENMFWYRQDPGLGLRLIYFSYDVKMKEKGDIPEGYSVSREKKERFSLILESASTNQTSMYLCASGWTGRNSNQPQHFGDGTRLSIL.